The rows below give T cell receptor beta chains drawn from one sample of a study of PD-L1 blockade in urothelial cancer. Measured with immunoSEQ multiplex PCR; TCRdb has only the in-frame clones, and not every one. Here the sample spans over 100,000 clones, more than 85% being singletons. The input for sequencing was PBMCs, taken around atezolizumab (anti-PD-L1) treatment. The receptors derive from a man in his 60s with urothelial cancer. The CDR3 runs from the conserved cysteine through the conserved F or W. The D gene is left open where the match is weak. Clone size is not always given. Where it is, it says once, few, many or a class for expanded clones.

CASSDLAGGLETQYF,TGCGCCAGCAGTGATCTAGCGGGGGGGCTAGAGACCCAGTACTTC,NA,TRBJ2-5,TRBD2,TRBV10-2
CASSHDSGTGASYEQYF,TGTGCCAGCAGCCATGACTCCGGGACAGGGGCCTCCTACGAGCAGTACTTC,NA,TRBJ2-7,TRBD1,TRBV4-2
CASRNRATGELFF,TGTGCCAGCAGGAACAGGGCGACCGGGGAGCTGTTTTTT,NA,TRBJ2-2,NA,TRBV2
CASSDPHRDNQPQHF,TGTGCCAGCAGTGACCCCCACAGAGACAATCAGCCCCAGCATTTT,NA,TRBJ1-5,NA,TRBV6-1
CASSQEWGGQLGQGSGYTF,TGCGCCAGCAGCCAAGAATGGGGGGGACAATTGGGACAGGGGTCGGGCTACACCTTC,NA,TRBJ1-2,TRBD1,TRBV4-3
CASSQDLKGYSGANVLTF,TGCGCCAGCAGCCAAGATCTTAAGGGGTACTCTGGGGCCAACGTCCTGACTTTC,NA,TRBJ2-6,NA,TRBV4-3
CASSFTGGSGANVLTF,TGTGCCAGCAGCTTTACGGGGGGCTCTGGGGCCAACGTCCTGACTTTC,NA,TRBJ2-6,TRBD2,TRBV7-3
CASSEAGTTGYTF,TGTGCCAGCAGTGAAGCGGGGACAACTGGCTACACCTTC,NA,TRBJ1-2,NA,TRBV6-1
CASSRDRENTQYF,TGTGCCAGCAGCCGGGACAGGGAAAATACGCAGTATTTT,NA,TRBJ2-3,TRBD1,TRBV11-2
CASSLVDRGLTGANVLTF,TGTGCCAGCAGCTTAGTGGACAGGGGGCTGACCGGGGCCAACGTCCTGACTTTC,NA,TRBJ2-6,TRBD1,TRBV7-2
CASSRDRDYEQYF,TGTGCCAGCAGCCGAGACCGGGACTACGAGCAGTACTTC,NA,TRBJ2-7,NA,TRBV7-3
CASSLTGRNYGYTF,TGTGCCAGCAGCTTGACAGGGAGAAATTATGGCTACACCTTC,NA,TRBJ1-2,NA,TRBV5-8
CASSLVLRQTVYEQYF,TGCGCCAGCAGCTTGGTTTTAAGGCAGACTGTCTACGAGCAGTACTTC,NA,TRBJ2-7,NA,TRBV5-1
CASRVDRGRNTQYF,TGTGCCAGCAGGGTTGACAGGGGGCGAAATACGCAGTATTTT,NA,TRBJ2-3,TRBD1,TRBV5-5
CASSPTSGGAWGTDTQYF,TGTGCCAGCAGCCCCACTAGCGGGGGGGCCTGGGGCACAGATACGCAGTATTTT,NA,TRBJ2-3,TRBD2,TRBV2
CASSRHLLLITDTQYF,TGTGCCAGCAGCCGACATTTATTATTGATCACAGATACGCAGTATTTT,once,TRBJ2-3,NA,TRBV11-2
CASSFGTVSLNEQFF,TGTGCCAGCAGCTTCGGGACAGTGAGTCTCAATGAGCAGTTCTTC,NA,TRBJ2-1,TRBD1,TRBV11-1
CASSVAGQGGAEQYF,TGTGCCAGCAGCGTAGCGGGGCAGGGAGGGGCCGAGCAGTACTTC,NA,TRBJ2-7,TRBD2,TRBV9
CASSPGLAGVEQFF,TGTGCCAGCAGCCCGGGACTAGCGGGAGTAGAGCAGTTCTTC,few,TRBJ2-1,TRBD2,TRBV7-9
CASSLATTGNQPQHF,TGTGCCAGCAGCTTAGCCACGACAGGAAATCAGCCCCAGCATTTT,NA,TRBJ1-5,NA,TRBV7-2
CASSGRDRGLAGVSGYEQYF,TGTGCCAGCAGCGGCCGGGACAGGGGACTAGCGGGAGTGTCGGGCTACGAGCAGTACTTC,NA,TRBJ2-7,TRBD2,TRBV14
CASRTGTGPMGQYF,TGTGCCAGCAGGACCGGGACAGGCCCCATGGGGCAGTACTTC,few,TRBJ2-7,TRBD1,TRBV6-5
CASRDRVIYEQYF,TGTGCCTCCCGGGACAGGGTCATCTACGAGCAGTACTTC,NA,TRBJ2-7,TRBD1,TRBV7-6
CASSARTSGETQYF,TGTGCCAGCAGCGCCCGGACTAGCGGGGAGACCCAGTACTTC,NA,TRBJ2-5,TRBD2,TRBV7-9
CASSQDVAREYEQYF,TGCGCCAGCAGCCAAGATGTCGCGAGGGAATACGAGCAGTACTTC,NA,TRBJ2-7,NA,TRBV4-3
CASRFRDRGRSYEQYF,TGTGCAAGTCGCTTCCGGGACAGGGGCAGGTCCTACGAGCAGTACTTC,NA,TRBJ2-7,NA,TRBV12-2
CASSRLRATGELFF,TGTGCCAGCAGCCGACTGAGGGCCACCGGGGAGCTGTTTTTT,NA,TRBJ2-2,NA,TRBV28
CASRLGGTGAETQYF,TGCGCCAGCAGATTGGGCGGAACAGGGGCGGAGACCCAGTACTTC,once,TRBJ2-5,TRBD1,TRBV5-1
CAISESTSGTPNEQFF,TGTGCCATCAGTGAGTCCACTAGCGGTACTCCCAATGAGCAGTTCTTC,NA,TRBJ2-1,TRBD2,TRBV10-3
CASSFDRGWQYF,TGCGCCAGCAGCTTTGACAGGGGGTGGCAGTATTTT,NA,TRBJ2-3,TRBD1,TRBV5-1
CASSPGIYIAQGTDTQYF,TGTGCCAGCAGCCCAGGGATCTATATTGCTCAGGGCACAGATACGCAGTATTTT,NA,TRBJ2-3,NA,TRBV5-4
CASSRSLYEQYF,TGTGCCAGCAGCCGAAGCCTCTACGAGCAGTACTTC,NA,TRBJ2-7,NA,TRBV7-2
CASSDQDSGHYSNQPQHF,TGCGCCAGCAGTGACCAGGACTCGGGCCATTATAGCAATCAGCCCCAGCATTTT,few,TRBJ1-5,NA,TRBV10-2
CASSPSTAYYGYTF,TGCGCCAGCAGCCCATCGACAGCCTACTATGGCTACACCTTC,few,TRBJ1-2,NA,TRBV4-3
CASSQWTGEVEAFF,TGTGCCAGCAGCCAATGGACAGGGGAGGTAGAAGCTTTCTTT,NA,TRBJ1-1,TRBD1,TRBV14
CASSDGTSGRETQYF,TGTGCCAGCAGTGACGGGACTAGCGGGAGAGAGACCCAGTACTTC,NA,TRBJ2-5,TRBD2,TRBV6-1
CASSTWTSQETQYF,TGTGCCAGCAGCACCTGGACTAGCCAAGAGACCCAGTACTTC,NA,TRBJ2-5,TRBD2,TRBV5-4
CASSPKGQGSVSSYNEQFF,TGTGCCAGCAGCCCTAAGGGACAGGGGTCCGTTAGTTCCTACAATGAGCAGTTCTTC,NA,TRBJ2-1,TRBD1,TRBV4-2
CASSRDGEDTQYF,TGTGCCAGCTCGCGGGACGGGGAGGATACGCAGTATTTT,NA,TRBJ2-3,NA,TRBV18
CASSETKDRGYF,TGTGCCAGCAGTGAAACTAAGGACAGGGGCTACTTC,few,TRBJ2-4,TRBD1,TRBV2